This TCR beta chain was profiled in a study of blood T cell repertoires in COVID-19. In the study overall: There were acute and convalescent COVID-19 samples, and they came from the United States, Italy and Spain. T cells, B-cell-depleted T cells, or PBMCs supplied cDNA or gDNA.

Repertoires were generated with immunoSEQ multiplex PCR, while TCRdb's copy carries only in-frame clones and drops some. The data contain some 21,000 clones, about 92% of them singletons. This clone has just a few counts. The CDR3 is made up of 13 amino acids. After removal of 3 bases from V and 2 bases from J, the junction contained 0 bases not matched to a gene. CDR1 is SGHRS and CDR2 is YFSETQ in the germline V gene. The clonotype was recovered from a woman aged 45-59 years with active COVID-19. This chain joins TRBV5-1 and TRBJ2-7, with 9 bases lining up with TRBD1. Sequencing was performed on peripheral blood. The CDR3 DNA is TGCGCCAGCAGCTGGGACAGGGCCTACGAGCAGTACTTC. Its translation is CASSWDRAYEQYF.